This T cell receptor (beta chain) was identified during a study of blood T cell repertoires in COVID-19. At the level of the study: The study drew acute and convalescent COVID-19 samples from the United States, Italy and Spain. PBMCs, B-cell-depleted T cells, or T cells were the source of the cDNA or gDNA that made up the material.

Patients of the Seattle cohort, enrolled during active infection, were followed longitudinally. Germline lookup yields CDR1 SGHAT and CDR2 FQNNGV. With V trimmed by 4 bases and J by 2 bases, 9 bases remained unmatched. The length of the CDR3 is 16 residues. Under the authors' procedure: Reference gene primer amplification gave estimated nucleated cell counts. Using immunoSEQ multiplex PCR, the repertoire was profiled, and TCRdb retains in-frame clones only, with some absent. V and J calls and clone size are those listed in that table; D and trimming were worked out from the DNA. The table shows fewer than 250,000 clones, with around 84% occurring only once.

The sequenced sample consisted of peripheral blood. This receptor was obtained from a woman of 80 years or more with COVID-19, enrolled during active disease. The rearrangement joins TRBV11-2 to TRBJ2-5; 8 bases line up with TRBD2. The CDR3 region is CASSSGIAGSQETQYF. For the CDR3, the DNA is TGTGCCAGCAGCTCGGGAATAGCGGGGAGTCAAGAGACCCAGTACTTC.